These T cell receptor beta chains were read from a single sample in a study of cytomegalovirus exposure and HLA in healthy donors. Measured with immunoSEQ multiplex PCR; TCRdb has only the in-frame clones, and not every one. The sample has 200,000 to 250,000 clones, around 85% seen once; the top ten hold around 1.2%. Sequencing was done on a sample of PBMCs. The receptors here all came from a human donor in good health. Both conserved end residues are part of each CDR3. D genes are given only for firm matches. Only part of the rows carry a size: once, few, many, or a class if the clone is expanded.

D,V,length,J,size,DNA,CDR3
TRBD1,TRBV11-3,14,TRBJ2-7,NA,TGTGCCAGCAGCGCGGACAGGGGAGAAGACGAGCAGTACTTC,CASSADRGEDEQYF
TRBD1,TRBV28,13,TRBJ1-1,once,TGTGCCAGCAGTTTAGGAGGGGGCGCTGAAGCTTTCTTT,CASSLGGGAEAFF
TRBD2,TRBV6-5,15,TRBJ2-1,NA,TGTGCCAGCAGTTATAGCGGGAGCTCCTACAATGAGCAGTTCTTC,CASSYSGSSYNEQFF
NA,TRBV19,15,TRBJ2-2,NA,TGTGCCAGTAGCCCGAGGAGTAGTAGCACCGGGGAGCTGTTTTTT,CASSPRSSSTGELFF
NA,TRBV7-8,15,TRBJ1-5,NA,TGTGCCAGCAGCTTAGAGCGGGTGAGCAATCAGCCCCAGCATTTT,CASSLERVSNQPQHF
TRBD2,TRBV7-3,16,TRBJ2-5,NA,TGTGCCAGCAGCCCACCGGGACTAGCGGGGCAAGAGACCCAGTACTTC,CASSPPGLAGQETQYF
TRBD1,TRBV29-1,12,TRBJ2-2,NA,TGCAGCACCGGACAGGCCACCGGGGAGCTGTTTTTT,CSTGQATGELFF
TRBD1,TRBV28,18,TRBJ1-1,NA,TGTGCCAGCAGTTTAACCTTTTGGACAGGGGGTAGGAACACTGAAGCTTTCTTT,CASSLTFWTGGRNTEAFF
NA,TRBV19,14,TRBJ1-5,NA,TGTGCCAGCGGACCCCCCGGGGGACGTCAGCCCCAGCATTTT,CASGPPGGRQPQHF
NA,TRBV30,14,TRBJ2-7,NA,TGTGCCTGGATTCCCGGCGGGGAAGCCTACGAGCAGTACTTC,CAWIPGGEAYEQYF
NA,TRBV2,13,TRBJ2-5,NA,TGTGCCAGCCATTGGGCTGCGTCAGAGACCCAGTACTTC,CASHWAASETQYF
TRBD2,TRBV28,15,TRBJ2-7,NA,TGTGCCAGCAGTACGACTAGCGGGATATCGTACGAGCAGTACTTC,CASSTTSGISYEQYF
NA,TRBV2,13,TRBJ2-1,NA,TGTGCCAGCACCGGCGTAGGGGGGGTTGAGCAGTTCTTC,CASTGVGGVEQFF
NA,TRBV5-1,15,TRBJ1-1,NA,TGCGCCAGCAGCTTAAACAGGGCTTCGAACACTGAAGCTTTCTTT,CASSLNRASNTEAFF
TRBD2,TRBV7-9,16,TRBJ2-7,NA,TGTGCCAGCAGCATACTAGCGGGAGGTGGGGACTACGAGCAGTACTTC,CASSILAGGGDYEQYF
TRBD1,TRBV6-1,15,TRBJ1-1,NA,TGTGCCAGCAATGACTCAGGGGGCGGTGTTACTGAAGCTTTCTTT,CASNDSGGGVTEAFF
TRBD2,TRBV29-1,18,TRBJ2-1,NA,TGCAGCGTTGAACGAGCGGGAGGTTCCTTAAAGTCCTACAATGAGCAGTTCTTC,CSVERAGGSLKSYNEQFF
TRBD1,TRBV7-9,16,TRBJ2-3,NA,TGTGCCAGCAGTTCACGCACAGGGGGCAGCACAGATACGCAGTATTTT,CASSSRTGGSTDTQYF